This T cell receptor (beta chain) was sequenced in a study of blood T cell repertoires in COVID-19. Background on the study: Samples taken during acute and convalescent COVID-19 were collected in the United States, Italy and Spain. T cells, B-cell-depleted T cells, or PBMCs provided the cDNA or gDNA that served as material.

Source study methods: Reference gene primer amplification gave nucleated cell count estimates. Sequenced by immunoSEQ multiplex PCR; TCRdb stores in-frame clones only, minus some. For V, J and clone size, that table is used; D and trimming come from the DNA. The table lists 35,000 or so clones, 70% to 90% of them singletons. This CDR3 spans 15 amino acids. With 0 bases removed from V and 6 bases from J, the gap between germline ends came to 10 bases. Germline assignment: CDR1 SGDLS and CDR2 YYNGEE. The clonotype originates from a human donor in a cohort sampled during active COVID-19. The rearrangement uses TRBV9 and TRBJ1-6; TRBD1 might be the D (5 bases). Sequenced: peripheral blood. The CDR3 DNA sequence: TGTGCCAGCAGCGTAGGACACGGGGGTAATTCACCCCTCCACTTT. Protein: CASSVGHGGNSPLHF.